The clone carrying this T cell receptor beta chain was seen more than once but under ten times. Its specificity is not known. No treatment of any kind had been given to any patient before thyroid surgery. These data come from a study of metastatic and nonmetastatic thyroid tumors. Study-wide background: Peripheral blood and tumor or nodule samples from malignant and benign thyroid patients were compared.

The CDR3 is 14 residues long. V shed 8 bases and J 6 bases; nucleotides not matched to a gene: 12. Per the germline V gene, CDR1 is SQVTM and CDR2 is ANQGSEA. Original processing notes: Building a distant-metastasis classifier for papillary thyroid cancer drew on CDR3 differences across clinicopathological groups. TCRdb reanalyzed the PCR reads with MiXCR. The V and J calls follow TCRdb's processing rather than the paper's. The data contain more than 8,500 clones, about 10% of them seen just once; the ten biggest clones take up 7.5% to 8%. Findings of the study overall: Malignant thyroid tumors reportedly had TCR beta diversity that was significantly higher than in benign nodules, in blood and tumor.

Sequenced material: tumor tissue. This clonotype was obtained from a female donor with papillary thyroid cancer or a benign thyroid nodule (not recorded which). Some clones in this sample may be carry-over from other donors' samples. The rearrangement uses TRBV29-1 and TRBJ1-4, with 7 bases fitting TRBD1. CDR3 sequence: CSYIDRVGDEKLFF. CDR3 in DNA: TGCAGCTATATCGACAGGGTGGGAGATGAAAAACTGTTTTTT. The full variable domain, with the rest looked up from reference TRBV29-1 and TRBJ1-4, is SAVISQKPSRDICQRGTSLTIQCQVDSQVTMMFWYRQQPGQSLTLIATANQGSEATYESGFVIDKFPISRPNLTFSTLTVSNMSPEDSSIYLCSYIDRVGDEKLFFGSGTQLSVL.